These T cell receptor beta chains were read from a single sample in a study of Ad26.COV2.S vaccination and SARS-CoV-2 variants. This table comes from immunoSEQ multiplex PCR, and its TCRdb copy is limited to in-frame clones, with some not included. The table has 300,000 to 450,000 clones, roughly 85% seen once. This sample comprised peripheral blood, obtained in a trial of Ad26.COV2.S vaccine versus placebo. The receptors were gathered from a person between 18 and 65 years old who received the Ad26.COV2.S COVID-19 vaccine or a placebo. CDR3s include the opening cysteine and the closing phenylalanine or tryptophan. The D gene is left open where the match is weak. Where a row states a size, it is once, few, many or the class of an expanded clone; other rows omit it.

V: TRBV11-2; size: -; J: TRBJ2-7; D: -; CDR3: CASSLRGTNLGEQYF; DNA: TGTGCCAGCAGCTTAAGGGGGACTAACTTGGGCGAGCAGTACTTC
V: TRBV7-8; size: -; J: TRBJ2-1; D: -; CDR3: CASSLVGRAYNEQFF; DNA: TGTGCCAGCAGCTTAGTCGGAAGGGCCTACAATGAGCAGTTCTTC
V: TRBV11-2; size: once; J: TRBJ1-1; D: -; CDR3: CASSARRLLAFF; DNA: TGTGCCAGCAGCGCAAGGAGATTGTTAGCTTTCTTT
V: TRBV15; size: -; J: TRBJ2-7; D: -; CDR3: CATSEGGAGRYEQYF; DNA: TGTGCCACCAGCGAGGGGGGGGCAGGGCGCTACGAGCAGTACTTC
V: TRBV18; size: -; J: TRBJ2-7; D: TRBD2; CDR3: CASSPIAGGNNYEQYF; DNA: TGTGCCAGCTCACCAATAGCGGGGGGGAATAACTACGAGCAGTACTTC
V: TRBV11-2; size: -; J: TRBJ2-7; D: TRBD1; CDR3: CASSKKDRQSYEQYF; DNA: TGTGCCAGCAGCAAAAAGGACAGGCAGTCCTACGAGCAGTACTTC
V: TRBV2; size: -; J: TRBJ1-3; D: -; CDR3: CASRVDNSGNTIYF; DNA: TGTGCCAGCAGGGTTGACAACTCTGGAAACACCATATATTTT
V: TRBV4-3; size: -; J: TRBJ2-2; D: TRBD2; CDR3: CASSQAGGNTGELFF; DNA: TGCGCCAGCAGCCAAGCGGGGGGGAACACCGGGGAGCTGTTTTTT
V: TRBV7-9; size: -; J: TRBJ2-2; D: TRBD1; CDR3: CASSSPGTGGPGELFF; DNA: TGTGCCAGCAGCTCACCCGGGACAGGGGGGCCCGGGGAGCTGTTTTTT
V: TRBV12-3/TRBV12-4; size: -; J: TRBJ2-7; D: TRBD2; CDR3: CASRLAGSYEQYF; DNA: TGTGCCAGTAGATTAGCGGGGAGCTACGAGCAGTACTTC
V: TRBV15; size: -; J: TRBJ2-1; D: -; CDR3: CATSRGGDSDEQFF; DNA: TGTGCCACCAGCAGAGGGGGGGATAGTGATGAGCAGTTCTTC
V: TRBV19; size: -; J: TRBJ2-3; D: -; CDR3: CASSTRDRGADTQYF; DNA: TGTGCCAGTAGTACAAGGGACCGAGGGGCAGATACGCAGTATTTT
V: TRBV19; size: -; J: TRBJ2-5; D: TRBD2; CDR3: CASSIETSGMKTQYF; DNA: TGTGCCAGTAGTATCGAGACTAGCGGGATGAAGACCCAGTACTTC
V: TRBV11-2; size: -; J: TRBJ1-1; D: -; CDR3: CASSRMLWGAEAFF; DNA: TGTGCCAGCAGCCGCATGTTATGGGGTGCTGAAGCTTTCTTT
V: TRBV5-1; size: -; J: TRBJ2-2; D: -; CDR3: CASSLEMVYPTGELFF; DNA: TGCGCCAGCAGCTTGGAAATGGTCTACCCTACCGGGGAGCTGTTTTTT
V: TRBV6-4; size: -; J: TRBJ2-2; D: -; CDR3: CASSASPGGNTGELFF; DNA: TGTGCCAGCAGTGCCTCCCCCGGGGGCAACACCGGGGAGCTGTTTTTT
V: TRBV25-1; size: -; J: TRBJ1-6; D: TRBD1; CDR3: CASSEQTGAVSPLHF; DNA: TGTGCCAGCAGTGAGCAGACAGGGGCAGTGTCACCCCTCCACTTT
V: TRBV28; size: -; J: TRBJ2-3; D: -; CDR3: CASSAPAGRTDTQYF; DNA: TGTGCCAGCAGTGCCCCGGCAGGGCGCACAGATACGCAGTATTTT
V: TRBV6-5; size: -; J: TRBJ2-5; D: -; CDR3: CASKGLMGQETQYF; DNA: TGTGCCAGCAAGGGCCTTATGGGGCAAGAGACCCAGTACTTC
V: TRBV25-1; size: -; J: TRBJ1-6; D: TRBD1; CDR3: CASSGLSGTGNSPLHF; DNA: TGTGCCAGCAGTGGACTCTCCGGGACAGGAAATTCACCCCTCCACTTT
V: TRBV7-2; size: -; J: TRBJ2-1; D: -; CDR3: CASSFDQGSRNEQFF; DNA: TGTGCCAGCAGCTTCGACCAGGGTTCGAGGAATGAGCAGTTCTTC
V: TRBV5-4; size: -; J: TRBJ2-3; D: TRBD2; CDR3: CASSRGLAGSTDTQYF; DNA: TGTGCCAGCAGCCGCGGACTAGCGGGGAGCACAGATACGCAGTATTTT
V: TRBV14; size: few; J: TRBJ1-4; D: -; CDR3: CASSPRLRAGEKLFF; DNA: TGTGCCAGCAGCCCCCGGCTCAGGGCGGGTGAAAAACTGTTTTTT
V: TRBV4-1; size: once; J: TRBJ1-2; D: -; CDR3: CASSQGFSGRFYGYTF; DNA: TGCGCCAGCAGCCAAGGCTTTTCGGGACGGTTCTATGGCTACACCTTC
V: TRBV30; size: few; J: TRBJ2-7; D: -; CDR3: CASDRSYDEQYF; DNA: TGTGCTTCGGACAGAAGTTATGACGAGCAGTACTTC
V: TRBV5-1; size: -; J: TRBJ2-1; D: TRBD1; CDR3: CASSSRQGVNYNEQFF; DNA: TGCGCCAGCAGCTCACGACAGGGGGTGAACTACAATGAGCAGTTCTTC
V: TRBV6-5; size: -; J: TRBJ2-7; D: -; CDR3: CASSPGISYEQYF; DNA: TGTGCCAGCAGTCCCGGGATCTCCTACGAGCAGTACTTC
V: TRBV6-2/TRBV6-3; size: once; J: TRBJ2-1; D: TRBD2; CDR3: CASSKQREVGEQFF; DNA: TGTGCCAGCAGCAAACAGCGGGAGGTTGGTGAGCAGTTCTTC
V: TRBV27; size: -; J: TRBJ2-2; D: TRBD1; CDR3: CASTRQGVSGELFF; DNA: TGTGCCAGCACTCGACAGGGTGTCAGTGGGGAGCTGTTTTTT
V: TRBV5-8; size: -; J: TRBJ2-1; D: TRBD1; CDR3: CASSLVRTGESSEQFF; DNA: TGTGCCAGCAGCTTGGTGAGGACAGGGGAGAGCAGTGAGCAGTTCTTC
V: TRBV5-1; size: -; J: TRBJ2-3; D: -; CDR3: CASSPPLSTDTQYF; DNA: TGCGCCAGCAGCCCGCCCCTAAGCACAGATACGCAGTATTTT
V: TRBV7-9; size: -; J: TRBJ2-5; D: TRBD1; CDR3: CASRGGAETQYF; DNA: TGTGCCAGTAGAGGGGGCGCGGAGACCCAGTACTTC
V: TRBV6-6; size: -; J: TRBJ1-4; D: -; CDR3: CASSYSGGSEKLFF; DNA: TGTGCCAGCAGTTACTCGGGGGGTTCTGAAAAACTGTTTTTT
V: TRBV4-1; size: -; J: TRBJ1-6; D: -; CDR3: CASSQDVAGTSYNSPLHF; DNA: TGCGCCAGCAGCCAAGATGTTGCGGGTACCTCCTATAATTCACCCCTCCACTTT
V: TRBV28; size: -; J: TRBJ2-7; D: -; CDR3: CASSLGHEQYF; DNA: TGTGCCAGCAGTTTGGGTCACGAGCAGTACTTC
V: TRBV9; size: -; J: TRBJ2-7; D: TRBD1; CDR3: CASSDDISGQEQYF; DNA: TGTGCCAGCAGCGACGACATTTCCGGACAGGAACAGTACTTC
V: TRBV11-2; size: -; J: TRBJ2-3; D: -; CDR3: CASSLDPGRISTDTQYF; DNA: TGTGCCAGCAGCTTAGATCCAGGGCGGATTAGCACAGATACGCAGTATTTT
V: TRBV3-1/TRBV3-2; size: -; J: TRBJ2-1; D: -; CDR3: CASSQERRQPFF; DNA: TGTGCCAGCAGCCAAGAACGGAGACAACCGTTCTTC
V: TRBV6-6; size: once; J: TRBJ2-7; D: -; CDR3: CASSTPGGYEQYF; DNA: TGTGCCAGCAGTACGCCCGGGGGCTACGAGCAGTACTTC
V: TRBV23-1; size: once; J: TRBJ2-7; D: TRBD1; CDR3: CASSQDSRTGTYEQYF; DNA: TGCGCCAGCAGTCAAGATTCGCGGACAGGGACCTACGAGCAGTACTTC
V: TRBV9; size: -; J: TRBJ2-6; D: -; CDR3: CATSSGPGANVLTF; DNA: TGTGCCACCTCCTCTGGACCCGGGGCCAACGTCCTGACTTTC
V: TRBV7-9; size: -; J: TRBJ1-1; D: TRBD1; CDR3: CASSEAGTGKNTEAFF; DNA: TGTGCCAGCAGCGAGGCCGGGACAGGAAAAAACACTGAAGCTTTCTTT
V: TRBV11-2; size: -; J: TRBJ2-1; D: -; CDR3: CASSLDAGSLGSEQFF; DNA: TGTGCCAGCAGCTTAGACGCTGGATCATTGGGGTCTGAGCAGTTCTTC
V: TRBV5-1; size: -; J: TRBJ1-1; D: -; CDR3: CASSLVGAGMNTEAFF; DNA: TGCGCCAGCAGCTTGGTGGGGGCGGGAATGAACACTGAAGCTTTCTTT
V: TRBV4-1; size: -; J: TRBJ2-7; D: -; CDR3: CASSQGSGGHEQYF; DNA: TGCGCCAGCAGCCAAGGGTCAGGCGGGCACGAGCAGTACTTC
V: TRBV15; size: -; J: TRBJ2-1; D: -; CDR3: CATSRQTGTYNEQFF; DNA: TGTGCCACCAGCAGACAAACAGGGACCTACAATGAGCAGTTCTTC
V: TRBV6-2/TRBV6-3; size: few; J: TRBJ1-1; D: -; CDR3: CASSYGETGRNTEAFF; DNA: TGTGCCAGCAGTTATGGCGAAACTGGGCGGAACACTGAAGCTTTCTTT
V: TRBV11-2; size: once; J: TRBJ1-6; D: -; CDR3: CASSLGLGSSYNSPLHF; DNA: TGTGCCAGCAGCTTAGGCCTGGGGAGCTCCTATAATTCACCCCTCCACTTT
V: TRBV24-1; size: -; J: TRBJ2-7; D: TRBD1; CDR3: CATSDPGQAPYEQYF; DNA: TGTGCCACCAGTGATCCCGGACAGGCCCCCTACGAGCAGTACTTC
V: TRBV7-2; size: many; J: TRBJ1-6; D: -; CDR3: CASSPRTALFNSPLHF; DNA: TGTGCCAGCAGCCCCCGGACAGCCCTTTTCAATTCACCCCTCCACTTT
V: TRBV4-1; size: -; J: TRBJ1-2; D: -; CDR3: CASSQEYRESWPGYTF; DNA: TGCGCCAGCAGCCAAGAATATAGAGAGTCCTGGCCGGGCTACACCTTC
V: TRBV5-1; size: -; J: TRBJ2-3; D: TRBD2; CDR3: CASRPIAGSTDTQYF; DNA: TGCGCCAGCAGACCCATAGCGGGGAGCACAGATACGCAGTATTTT
V: TRBV28; size: -; J: TRBJ2-7; D: -; CDR3: CASSFAGNAYEQYF; DNA: TGTGCCAGCAGTTTCGCAGGGAACGCCTACGAGCAGTACTTC
V: TRBV7-2; size: -; J: TRBJ2-7; D: TRBD1; CDR3: CASSWGQLAYEQYF; DNA: TGTGCCAGCAGCTGGGGACAGTTAGCCTACGAGCAGTACTTC
V: TRBV7-9; size: -; J: TRBJ2-7; D: -; CDR3: CASSPGKAGEQYF; DNA: TGTGCCAGCAGCCCCGGGAAGGCGGGAGAGCAGTACTTC
V: TRBV29-1; size: -; J: TRBJ2-7; D: -; CDR3: CSVRRGHEQYF; DNA: TGCAGCGTTAGGAGGGGGCACGAGCAGTACTTC
V: TRBV11-2; size: -; J: TRBJ2-7; D: -; CDR3: CASSLAGFSYEQYF; DNA: TGTGCCAGCAGCTTAGCCGGGTTCTCCTACGAGCAGTACTTC
V: TRBV5-1; size: -; J: TRBJ2-7; D: TRBD1; CDR3: CASSPAGGTGLNEQYF; DNA: TGCGCCAGCAGCCCCGCGGGCGGGACAGGGTTGAACGAGCAGTACTTC
V: TRBV4-3; size: -; J: TRBJ2-7; D: TRBD2; CDR3: CASSQLAGDPSYEQYF; DNA: TGCGCCAGCAGCCAACTAGCGGGGGATCCCTCCTACGAGCAGTACTTC
V: TRBV5-1; size: many; J: TRBJ1-2; D: -; CDR3: CASSSEVIYGYTF; DNA: TGCGCCAGCAGCAGTGAGGTAATCTATGGCTACACCTTC